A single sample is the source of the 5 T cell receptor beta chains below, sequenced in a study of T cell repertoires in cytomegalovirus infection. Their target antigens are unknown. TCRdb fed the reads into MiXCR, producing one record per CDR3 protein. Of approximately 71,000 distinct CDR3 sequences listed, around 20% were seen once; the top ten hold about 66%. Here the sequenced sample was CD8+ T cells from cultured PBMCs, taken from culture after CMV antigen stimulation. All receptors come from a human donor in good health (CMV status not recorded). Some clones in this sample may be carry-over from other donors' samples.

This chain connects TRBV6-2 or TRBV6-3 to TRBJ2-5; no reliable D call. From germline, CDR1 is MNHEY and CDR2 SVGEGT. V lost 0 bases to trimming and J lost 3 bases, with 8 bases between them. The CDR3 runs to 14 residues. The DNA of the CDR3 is TGTGCCAGCAGTTACTCGAATAGGAAAGAGACCCAGTACTTC. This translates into CASSYSNRKETQYF.

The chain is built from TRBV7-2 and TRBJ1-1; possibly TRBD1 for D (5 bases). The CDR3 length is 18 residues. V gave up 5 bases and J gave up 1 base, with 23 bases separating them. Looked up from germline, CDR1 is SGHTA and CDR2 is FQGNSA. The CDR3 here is CASSPRAYSRDQNTEAFF. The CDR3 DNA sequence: TGTGCCAGCAGCCCGAGAGCTTACAGTAGGGACCAGAACACTGAAGCTTTCTTT.

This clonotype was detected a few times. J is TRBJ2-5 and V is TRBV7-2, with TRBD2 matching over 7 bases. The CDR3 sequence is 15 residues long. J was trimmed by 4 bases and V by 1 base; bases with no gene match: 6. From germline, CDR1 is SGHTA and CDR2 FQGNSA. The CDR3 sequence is CASSLVGGFPETQYF. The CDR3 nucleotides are TGTGCCAGCAGCTTAGTCGGGGGGTTCCCAGAGACCCAGTACTTC.

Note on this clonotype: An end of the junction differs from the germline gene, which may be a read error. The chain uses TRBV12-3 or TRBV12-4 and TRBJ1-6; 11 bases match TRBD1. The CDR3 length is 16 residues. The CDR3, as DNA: TGTGCCAGCAGATTAGCCCCCGGGACAGGGGGATCACCCCTCCACTTT. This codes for CASRLAPGTGGSPLHF.

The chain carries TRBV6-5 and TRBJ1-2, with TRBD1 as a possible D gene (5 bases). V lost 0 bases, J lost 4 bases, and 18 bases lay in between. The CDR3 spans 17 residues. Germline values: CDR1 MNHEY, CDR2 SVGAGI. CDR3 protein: CASSYSSAGREFYGYTF. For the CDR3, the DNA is TGTGCCAGCAGTTACTCCTCCGCAGGGCGCGAATTCTATGGCTACACCTTC.